This is a list of T cell receptor beta chains from one sample in a study of early T cells in non-severe SARS-CoV-2 infection. One entry per CDR3 protein results from TCRdb running MiXCR on the 5' RACE reads. The table has about 22,000 distinct CDR3 sequences, 3.5% to 5.5% seen once. Sequencing input: whole blood. These receptors originate from an adult who was a healthcare worker with PCR-confirmed SARS-CoV-2 infection or an uninfected control (not recorded which). The CDR3 runs from the conserved cysteine through the conserved F or W. D genes are given only for firm matches. Rows give clone size only sometimes, using once, few, many, or a class for an expanded clone.

TRBV19,TRBJ2-7,TRBD1,many,TGTGCCAGTAGCGGGACAGGAGGTTCCTACGAGCAGTACTTC,CASSGTGGSYEQYF
TRBV7-2,TRBJ2-1,TRBD2,many,TGTGCCAGCAGCTTAGGGTTGGGCGGCGGGAGGGCCTTTGATGAGCAGTTCTTC,CASSLGLGGGRAFDEQFF
TRBV6-2/TRBV6-3,TRBJ1-5,-,few,TGTGCCAGCAGTTATCCGGGCTATAGCAATCAGCCCCAGCATTTT,CASSYPGYSNQPQHF
TRBV29-1,TRBJ2-7,TRBD2,many,TGCAGCGTCGCCGGCCGGGGGGGCACCTACGAGCAGTACTTC,CSVAGRGGTYEQYF
TRBV6-2/TRBV6-3,TRBJ2-7,-,medium-sized,TGTGCCAGCAGTTTGTCAGAGGCCTACGAGCAGTACTTC,CASSLSEAYEQYF
TRBV2,TRBJ2-1,-,few,TGTGCCAGCAGTGTCGACAGGGGGATAGCGGGAGGTAATGAGCAGTTCTTC,CASSVDRGIAGGNEQFF
TRBV4-1,TRBJ2-3,TRBD2,-,TGCGCCAGCAGCCAAGATGGCGGCGGGAGCGGCACAGATACGCAGTATTTT,CASSQDGGGSGTDTQYF
TRBV16,TRBJ2-1,TRBD2,many,TGTGCCAGCAGCCTAGGACCGGGACTAGGAGGGTTCTTC,CASSLGPGLGGFF
TRBV7-2,TRBJ1-1,TRBD1,few,TGTGCCAGCAGCATCCTAACAGGGGGCTACACTGAAGCTTTCTTT,CASSILTGGYTEAFF
TRBV5-1,TRBJ2-1,TRBD1,many,TGCGCCAGCAGCTTGGAAGGACAGGGCTCCTACAATGAGCAGTTCTTC,CASSLEGQGSYNEQFF
TRBV7-9,TRBJ1-6,-,few,TGTGCCAGCAGCTTAGGGAATTCACCCCTCCACTTT,CASSLGNSPLHF
TRBV28,TRBJ1-1,TRBD1,many,TGTGCCGCTGAGGGACAGGGGACTGAAGCTTTCTTT,CAAEGQGTEAFF
TRBV9,TRBJ1-5,-,medium-sized,TGTGCCAGCAGCCCTAGTGGAGGGAGCAATCAGCCCCAGCATTTT,CASSPSGGSNQPQHF
TRBV6-1,TRBJ2-5,TRBD2,many,TGTGCCAGCAGTCAGACCCGGGGGACTAGCGGGAGGGTTGGAGAGACCCAGTACTTC,CASSQTRGTSGRVGETQYF
TRBV13,TRBJ2-1,-,many,TGTGCCAGCAGCTACCCGGGGAGCGGCCACTCCTACAATGAGCAGTTCTTC,CASSYPGSGHSYNEQFF
TRBV6-2/TRBV6-3,TRBJ2-1,TRBD2,few,TGTGCCAGCATCCCGGGACTAGCGGGTTCCAATGAGCAGTTCTTC,CASIPGLAGSNEQFF